The subject of this entry is one T cell receptor (beta chain). The antigen is undetermined. The data stem from a study of OX40 agonist ivuxolimab in advanced cancers. In the study overall: An agonistic anti-OX40 (CD134) antibody, ivuxolimab, was used to treat the patients.

Germline values: CDR1 SGHRS, CDR2 YFSETQ. Trimming pared 0 bases from V and 4 bases from J, leaving 8 bases between. The CDR3 runs 14 residues. Study results and caveats: There were, on average, more expanded clones in CD8+ T cells than in CD4+. The study found among the lowest clonal expansion in partial responders at 0.1-3.0 mg/kg.

TCRdb's table, derived via immunoSEQ multiplex PCR, lists solely in-frame clones and lacks some. The table has 50,000 to 70,000 clones, roughly 89% seen once. This TCR came from an adult with an advanced solid tumor such as melanoma, head and neck, liver or kidney cancer. Sequences were derived from CD4+ or CD8+ T cells sorted from blood, sampled in a trial of the OX40 agonist ivuxolimab. V usage is TRBV5-1 and J usage is TRBJ2-1, with D perhaps TRBD1 (6 bases). This chain's CDR3 is CASSLADRYNEQFF. CDR3 nucleotide sequence: TGCGCCAGCAGCTTGGCGGACAGATACAATGAGCAGTTCTTC. The full variable domain, its missing parts supplied by reference TRBV5-1 and TRBJ2-1, is KAGVTQTPRYLIKTRGQQVTLSCSPISGHRSVSWYQQTPGQGLQFLFEYFSETQRNKGNFPGRFSGRQFSNSRSEMNVSTLELGDSALYLCASSLADRYNEQFFGPGTRLTVL.